This T cell receptor beta chain derives from a study of blood T cell repertoires in COVID-19. At the level of the study: The United States, Italy and Spain were the sources of the acute and convalescent COVID-19 samples. T cells, B-cell-depleted T cells, or PBMCs provided the cDNA or gDNA that served as material.

V lost 8 bases, J lost 7 bases, and 5 bases stayed unmatched. CDR1 and CDR2 (germline): MNHEY, SVGAGI. This CDR3 is built from 13 residues. In the original analysis: Reference gene primer amplification yielded estimated nucleated cell counts. Clones were read by immunoSEQ multiplex PCR, and TCRdb kept only the in-frame ones, dropping some. The V and J calls and clone size were taken over from that table, and D and trimming were inferred from the DNA. The profile covers about 170,000 clones, with 70% to 90% appearing a single time and 6.5% to 7.5% taken by the ten largest. This rearrangement joins TRBV6-5 to TRBJ1-6; 7 bases are a match to TRBD1. This TCR derives from a man aged 80 or over with COVID-19, enrolled during active disease. Sample: peripheral blood. Written as DNA, the CDR3 is TGTGCCAGCCTCGGGACAGCCAATTCACCCCTCCACTTT. Translating it yields CASLGTANSPLHF.